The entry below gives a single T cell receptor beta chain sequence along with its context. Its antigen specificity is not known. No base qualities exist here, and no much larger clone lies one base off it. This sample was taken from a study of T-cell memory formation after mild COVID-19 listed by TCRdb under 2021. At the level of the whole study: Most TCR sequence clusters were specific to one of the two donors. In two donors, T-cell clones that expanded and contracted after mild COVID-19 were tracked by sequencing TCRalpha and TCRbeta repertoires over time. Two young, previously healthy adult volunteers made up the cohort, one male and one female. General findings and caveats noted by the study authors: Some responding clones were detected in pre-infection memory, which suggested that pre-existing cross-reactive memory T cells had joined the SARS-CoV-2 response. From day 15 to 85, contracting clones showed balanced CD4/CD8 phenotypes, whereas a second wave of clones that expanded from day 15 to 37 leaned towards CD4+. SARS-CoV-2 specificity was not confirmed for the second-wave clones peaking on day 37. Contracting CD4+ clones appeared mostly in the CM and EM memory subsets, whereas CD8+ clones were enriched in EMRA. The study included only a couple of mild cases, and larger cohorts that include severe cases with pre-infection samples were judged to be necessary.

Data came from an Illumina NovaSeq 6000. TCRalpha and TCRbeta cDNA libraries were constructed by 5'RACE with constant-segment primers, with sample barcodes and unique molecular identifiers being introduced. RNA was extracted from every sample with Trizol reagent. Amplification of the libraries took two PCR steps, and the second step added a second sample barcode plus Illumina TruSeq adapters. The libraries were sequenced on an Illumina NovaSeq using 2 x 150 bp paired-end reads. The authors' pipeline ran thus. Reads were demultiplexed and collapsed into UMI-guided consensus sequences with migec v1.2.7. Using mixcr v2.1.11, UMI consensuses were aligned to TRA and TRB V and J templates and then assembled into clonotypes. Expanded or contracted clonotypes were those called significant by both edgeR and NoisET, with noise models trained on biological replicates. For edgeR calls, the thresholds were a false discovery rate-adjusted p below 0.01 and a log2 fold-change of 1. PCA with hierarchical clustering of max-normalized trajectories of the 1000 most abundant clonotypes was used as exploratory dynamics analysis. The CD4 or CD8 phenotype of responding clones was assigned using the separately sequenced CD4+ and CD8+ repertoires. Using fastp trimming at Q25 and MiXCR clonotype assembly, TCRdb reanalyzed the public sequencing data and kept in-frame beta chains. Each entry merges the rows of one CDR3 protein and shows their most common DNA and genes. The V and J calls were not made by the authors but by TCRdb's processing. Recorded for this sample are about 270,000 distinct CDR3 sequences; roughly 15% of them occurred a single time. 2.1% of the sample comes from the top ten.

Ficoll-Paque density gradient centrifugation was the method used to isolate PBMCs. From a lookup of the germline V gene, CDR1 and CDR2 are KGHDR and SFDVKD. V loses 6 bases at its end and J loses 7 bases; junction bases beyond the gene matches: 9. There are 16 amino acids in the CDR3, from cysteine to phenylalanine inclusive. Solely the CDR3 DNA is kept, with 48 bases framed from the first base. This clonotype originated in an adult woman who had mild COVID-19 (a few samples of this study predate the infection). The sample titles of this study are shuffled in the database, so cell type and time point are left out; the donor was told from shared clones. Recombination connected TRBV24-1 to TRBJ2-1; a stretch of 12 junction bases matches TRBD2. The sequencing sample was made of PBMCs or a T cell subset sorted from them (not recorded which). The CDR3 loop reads CATSTRLAGVLNEQFF. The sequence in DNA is TGTGCCACCAGTACGCGACTAGCGGGAGTTCTGAATGAGCAGTTCTTC.